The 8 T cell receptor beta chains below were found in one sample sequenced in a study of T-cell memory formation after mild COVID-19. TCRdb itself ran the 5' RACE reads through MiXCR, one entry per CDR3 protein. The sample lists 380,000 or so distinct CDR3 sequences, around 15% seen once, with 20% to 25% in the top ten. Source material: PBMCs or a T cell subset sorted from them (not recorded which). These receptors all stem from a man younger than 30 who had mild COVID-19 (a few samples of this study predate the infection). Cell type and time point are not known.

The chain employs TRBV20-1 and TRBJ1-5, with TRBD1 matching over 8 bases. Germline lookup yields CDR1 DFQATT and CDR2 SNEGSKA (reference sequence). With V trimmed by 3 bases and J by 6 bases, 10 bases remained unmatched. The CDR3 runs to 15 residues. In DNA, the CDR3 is TGCAGTGCTAGTCGACAGGGGTGGGTAGGTCAGCCCCAGCATTTT. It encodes CSASRQGWVGQPQHF.

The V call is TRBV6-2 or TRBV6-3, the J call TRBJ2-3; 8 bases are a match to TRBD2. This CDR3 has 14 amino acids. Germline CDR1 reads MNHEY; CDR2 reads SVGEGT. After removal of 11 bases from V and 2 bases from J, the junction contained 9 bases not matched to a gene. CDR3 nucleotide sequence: TGTGCCGCCCGTCCGGGACTAGACACAGATACGCAGTATTTT. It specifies CAARPGLDTDTQYF.

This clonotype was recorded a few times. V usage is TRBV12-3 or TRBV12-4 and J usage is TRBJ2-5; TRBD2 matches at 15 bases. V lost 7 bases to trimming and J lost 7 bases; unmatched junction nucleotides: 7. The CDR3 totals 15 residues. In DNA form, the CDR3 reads TGTGCCAGCACCCTCCGGACTAGCGGGGGGGGGACCCAGTACTTC. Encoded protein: CASTLRTSGGGTQYF.

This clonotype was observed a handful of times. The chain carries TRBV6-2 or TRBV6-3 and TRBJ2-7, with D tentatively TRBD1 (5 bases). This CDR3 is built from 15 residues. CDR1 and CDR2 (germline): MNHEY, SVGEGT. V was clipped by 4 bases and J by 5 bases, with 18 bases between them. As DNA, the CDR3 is TGTGCCAGCAGTTCCCCTCCACAGGAGACCCACGAGCAGTACGTC. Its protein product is CASSSPPQETHEQYV.

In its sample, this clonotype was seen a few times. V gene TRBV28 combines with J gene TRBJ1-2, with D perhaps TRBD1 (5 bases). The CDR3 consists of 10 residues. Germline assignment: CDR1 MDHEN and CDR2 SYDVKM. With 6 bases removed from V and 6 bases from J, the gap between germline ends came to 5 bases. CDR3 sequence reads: CASSRDGYTF. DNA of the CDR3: TGTGCCAGCAGCAGGGATGGCTACACCTTC.

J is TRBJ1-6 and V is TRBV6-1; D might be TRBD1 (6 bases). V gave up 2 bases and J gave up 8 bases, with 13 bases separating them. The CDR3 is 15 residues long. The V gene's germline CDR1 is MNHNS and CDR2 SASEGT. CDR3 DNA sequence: TGTGCCAGCAGTGAACTAAACCACAGGGATTCACCCCTCCACTTT. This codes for CASSELNHRDSPLHF.

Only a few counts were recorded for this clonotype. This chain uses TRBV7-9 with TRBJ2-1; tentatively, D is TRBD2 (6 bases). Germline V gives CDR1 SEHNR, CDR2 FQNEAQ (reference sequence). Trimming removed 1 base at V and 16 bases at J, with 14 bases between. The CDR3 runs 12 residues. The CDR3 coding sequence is TGTGCCAGCAGCTTAGGGGAGGACCTTCGATTCTTC. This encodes CASSLGEDLRFF. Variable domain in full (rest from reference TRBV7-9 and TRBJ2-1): DTGVSQNPRHKITKRGQNVTFRCDPISEHNRLYWYRQTLGQGPEFLTYFQNEAQLEKSRLLSDRFSAERPKGSFSTLEIQRTEQGDSAMYLCASSLGEDLRFFGPGTRLTVL.

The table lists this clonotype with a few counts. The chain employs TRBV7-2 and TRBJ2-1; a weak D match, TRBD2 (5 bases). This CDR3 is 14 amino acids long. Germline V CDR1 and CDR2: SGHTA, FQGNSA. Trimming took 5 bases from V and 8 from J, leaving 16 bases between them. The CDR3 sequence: CASSPSWVSDEQFF. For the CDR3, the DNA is TGTGCCAGCAGCCCTTCTTGGGTTAGCGATGAGCAGTTCTTC.